The 29 T cell receptor beta chains below come from one sample, sequenced in a study of PD-1 blockade in classical Hodgkin lymphoma. Exposure to brentuximab vedotin varied, and each patient had relapsed following autologous stem cell transplantation. Profiled with immunoSEQ multiplex PCR; TCRdb holds only in-frame clones, not every one. Of about 100,000 clones in the sample, roughly 87% are singletons; the top ten hold just under 20%. The sample in question was peripheral blood mononuclear cells (PBMCs), obtained before the second cycle of nivolumab. The receptors shown here come from a human donor with classical Hodgkin lymphoma.

The table lists this clone with a few counts. The chain recombines TRBV7-9 with TRBJ2-3; TRBD2 aligns across 8 bases. From germline, CDR1 is SEHNR and CDR2 FQNEAQ (reference sequence). The J segment lost 3 bases and the V segment lost 1 base, leaving 9 bases of the junction unmatched. This CDR3 is built from 17 residues. The CDR3 DNA sequence: TGTGCCAGCAGCTTAGGATCAGCGGGAGCAAGGACAGATACGCAGTATTTT. Protein: CASSLGSAGARTDTQYF.

In its sample, this clone was seen once. The CDR3 protein is CASSAASGREAKNIQYF. The CDR3 DNA follows: TGTGCCAGCAGCGCGGCTAGCGGGAGGGAGGCCAAAAACATTCAGTACTTC. J is TRBJ2-4 and V is TRBV13, with 12 bases lining up with TRBD2. In germline, CDR1 is PRHDT, CDR2 FYEKMQ (reference sequence). V trimming: 5 bases; J trimming: 1 base; junction bases outside the gene matches: 6. The CDR3 has 17 amino acids.

This chain links TRBV5-5 with TRBJ1-1, with D tentatively TRBD1 (5 bases). From germline, CDR1 is SGHKS and CDR2 YYEKEE (reference sequence). The CDR3 totals 13 residues. With 2 bases removed from V and 9 bases from J, the gap between germline ends came to 14 bases. CDR3 bases: TGTGCCAGCAGCTTTTCCCAGGAGGGGAAAGCTTTCTTT. Its protein product is CASSFSQEGKAFF. Based on the CDR3 plus reference TRBV5-5 and TRBJ1-1, the full variable domain is DAGVTQSPTHLIKTRGQQVTLRCSPISGHKSVSWYQQVLGQGPQFIFQYYEKEERGRGNFPDRFSARQFPNYSSELNVNALLLGDSALYLCASSFSQEGKAFFGQGTRLTVV.

V is TRBV19 and J is TRBJ2-1; no clear D gene. The V and J ends lost 7 bases and 7 bases respectively, with 17 bases between them. The germline CDR1 and CDR2 sequences are LNHDA and SQIVND (reference sequence). CDR3 length: 14 amino acids. CDR3: CASTPWTEPNEQFF. The CDR3 DNA follows: TGTGCCAGTACTCCCTGGACCGAACCAAATGAGCAGTTCTTC.

The rearrangement joins TRBV7-9 to TRBJ2-7, with 9 bases identical to TRBD1. This CDR3 is built from 16 residues. V shed 0 bases and J 4 bases; nucleotides not matched to a gene: 7. CDR1 SEHNR and CDR2 FQNEAQ come from the germline V gene (reference sequence). This CDR3 is CASSLAGGQGLYEQYF. The CDR3 coding sequence is TGTGCCAGCAGCTTAGCGGGGGGACAGGGCTTATACGAGCAGTACTTC.

This chain uses TRBV6-1 with TRBJ1-2; D gene uncertain. The CDR3 runs to 14 residues. Trimming removed 5 bases from V and 2 bases from J, with 12 bases in between. Germline CDR1 MNHNS, CDR2 SASEGT. The CDR3 nucleotides read TGTGCCAGCAGTCCGGGCAAGGTGAACTATGGCTACACCTTC. This codes for CASSPGKVNYGYTF.

This sequence joins TRBV7-2 and TRBJ2-1; 8 positions match TRBD2. Germline V lookup: CDR1 SGHTA, CDR2 FQGNSA. V trimming: 5 bases; J trimming: 4 bases; junction bases outside the gene matches: 13. This CDR3 comprises 17 residues. DNA for the CDR3: TGTGCCAGCAGCCGATCTAGCGGGTTCCAAGGGTACAATGAGCAGTTCTTC. It specifies CASSRSSGFQGYNEQFF. The variable domain in full, with the rest retrieved from reference TRBV7-2 and TRBJ2-1, is GAGVSQSPSNKVTEKGKDVELRCDPISGHTALYWYRQSLGQGLEFLIYFQGNSAPDKSGLPSDRFSAERTGGSVSTLTIQRTQQEDSAVYLCASSRSSGFQGYNEQFFGPGTRLTVL.

The V and J genes are TRBV30 and TRBJ2-1, with 12 nucleotides matching TRBD2. There are 19 residues in the CDR3. Trimming took 2 bases from V and 10 from J; bases not matched to a gene: 21. The germline CDR1 and CDR2 sequences are GTSNPN and SVGIG (reference sequence). The CDR3 spells CAWSHLSGLAGGFSEEQFF. CDR3 in DNA: TGTGCCTGGAGTCATCTCTCCGGGCTAGCGGGAGGGTTTTCTGAGGAGCAGTTCTTC.

The rearrangement links TRBV5-8 to TRBJ2-1; D uncertain. This CDR3 is built from 15 residues. The V end lost 1 base, the J end lost 4 bases, and 12 bases lay between the germline ends. Germline V lookup: CDR1 SGHTS, CDR2 YDEGEE. The CDR3 loop reads CASSLSRLAYNEQFF. The CDR3 nucleotides are TGTGCCAGCAGCTTGAGCAGATTAGCATACAATGAGCAGTTCTTC.

The rearrangement uses TRBV4-3 and TRBJ2-3; 9 bases agree with TRBD2. Germline-derived CDR1 and CDR2 are LGHNA and YSLEER. The length of the CDR3 is 16 residues. The J segment lost 3 bases and the V segment lost 1 base, leaving 5 bases of the junction unmatched. The CDR3 spells CASSQALAGYTDTQYF. In DNA, the CDR3 is TGCGCCAGCAGCCAAGCGCTAGCGGGATATACAGATACGCAGTATTTT.

The rearrangement joins TRBV5-5 to TRBJ2-5; no clear D gene. The germline V and J ends were trimmed by 0 bases and 5 bases, with 8 bases remaining between them. The CDR3 length is 13 residues. The germline V gene encodes CDR1 SGHKS and CDR2 YYEKEE (reference sequence). The CDR3 here is CASSLGTSETQYF. The CDR3 region has the DNA TGTGCCAGCAGCTTGGGTACCTCGGAGACCCAGTACTTC.

The chain combines TRBV7-2 with TRBJ2-7, with a weak D call TRBD1 (6 bases). V lost 4 bases and J lost 2, with 12 bases in between. There are 14 residues in the CDR3. Per the germline V gene, CDR1 is SGHTA and CDR2 is FQGNSA. The CDR3 DNA reads TGTGCCAGCAGCTGGGGTACAGGGACCTACGAGCAGTACTTC. Amino acid sequence: CASSWGTGTYEQYF. Based on the CDR3 plus reference TRBV7-2 and TRBJ2-7, the full variable domain is GAGVSQSPSNKVTEKGKDVELRCDPISGHTALYWYRQSLGQGLEFLIYFQGNSAPDKSGLPSDRFSAERTGGSVSTLTIQRTQQEDSAVYLCASSWGTGTYEQYFGPGTRLTVT.

This clone was picked up a small number of times. This chain uses TRBV4-3 with TRBJ1-1, with D perhaps TRBD1 (6 bases). The CDR3 is 14 amino acids. V was pared by 5 bases and J by 2 bases, with 12 bases between. Germline V gene data show CDR1 as LGHNA and CDR2 as YSLEER. As DNA, the CDR3 is TGCGCCAGCAGCTTCCTACAGGGAAACACTGAAGCTTTCTTT. It is translated as CASSFLQGNTEAFF.

The chain has TRBV10-2 and TRBJ1-6; D may be TRBD1 (6 bases). With 5 bases removed from V and 9 bases from J, the gap between germline ends came to 20 bases. The CDR3 consists of 16 residues. Germline V lookup: CDR1 WSHSY, CDR2 SAAADI. CDR3 residues: CASSILQGKSGSPLHF. In DNA, the CDR3 is TGCGCCAGCAGTATCCTACAGGGCAAAAGTGGTTCACCCCTCCACTTT.

The chain is built from TRBV4-1 and TRBJ1-1; D is unresolved. The CDR3 totals 13 residues. Germline CDR1 MGHRA, CDR2 YSYEKL. The V end lost 1 base, the J end lost 5 bases, and 8 bases lay between the germline ends. The chain's CDR3 is CASSQAARTEAFF. The CDR3 DNA reads as TGCGCCAGCAGCCAAGCTGCAAGGACTGAAGCTTTCTTT.

The chain couples TRBV5-1 to TRBJ2-5; 7 nucleotides line up with TRBD1. The junction had 4 bases not matched to a gene; V was cut back by 1 base and J by 4 bases. Germline assignment: CDR1 SGHRS and CDR2 YFSETQ. The CDR3 sequence is 14 residues long. CDR3 residues: CASSLRGLGETQYF. The CDR3 DNA reads TGCGCCAGCAGCTTGAGGGGGCTAGGAGAGACCCAGTACTTC.

The genes are TRBV28 and TRBJ2-4; D may be TRBD1 (7 bases). Per the germline V gene, CDR1 is MDHEN and CDR2 is SYDVKM. V was cut by 6 bases and J by 1 base, with 10 bases left in between. The CDR3 consists of 14 residues. As DNA, the CDR3 is TGTGCCAGCAGGTCAGGGGGGGCCAAAAACATTCAGTACTTC. This encodes CASRSGGAKNIQYF. The whole variable domain, remainder taken from reference TRBV28 and TRBJ2-4, is DVKVTQSSRYLVKRTGEKVFLECVQDMDHENMFWYRQDPGLGLRLIYFSYDVKMKEKGDIPEGYSVSREKKERFSLILESASTNQTSMYLCASRSGGAKNIQYFGAGTRLSVL.

The chain is built from TRBV5-8 and TRBJ2-7, with 10 positions matching TRBD2. The CDR3 spans 16 residues. V was clipped by 3 bases and J by 3 bases; unmatched bases: 9. Germline loops: CDR1 SGHTS, CDR2 YDEGEE. The CDR3 here is CASSSAPLAGLYEQYF. The CDR3 region has the DNA TGTGCCAGCAGCTCGGCTCCACTAGCGGGGCTCTACGAGCAGTACTTC.

This clone was counted only a few times. The chain recombines TRBV6-1 with TRBJ2-7, with 10 positions matching TRBD2. The germline V gene encodes CDR1 MNHNS and CDR2 SASEGT. This CDR3 has 15 residues. J was trimmed by 3 bases and V by 0 bases; bases with no gene match: 2. The CDR3 loop is CASSEAPSGSYEQYF. The CDR3 DNA sequence: TGTGCCAGCAGTGAAGCTCCTAGCGGGAGCTACGAGCAGTACTTC.

This rearrangement joins TRBV6-1 to TRBJ1-3; D unclear. The CDR3 runs to 13 residues. V gave up 7 bases and J gave up 0 bases, with 7 bases separating them. Germline V CDR1 and CDR2: MNHNS, SASEGT. Here the CDR3 DNA reads TGTGCCAGCATTCTGGACTCTGGAAACACCATATATTTT. It is translated as CASILDSGNTIYF.

The CDR3 DNA reads as TGTGCCAGCAGCCCCCGTCACTGGCTCTTAAATGAAAAACTGTTTTTT. The encoded protein is CASSPRHWLLNEKLFF. The chain has TRBV9 and TRBJ1-4; D is uncertain. Germline V gene sequence: CDR1 SGDLS, CDR2 YYNGEE. V shed 4 bases and J shed 5 bases, with 18 bases lying between them. The CDR3 has 16 amino acids.

Comment on this clone: The identical CDR3 is also encoded by other nucleotide sequences in the sample. The chain combines TRBV27 with TRBJ2-7; D not resolved. Germline CDR1 reads MNHEY; CDR2 reads SMNVEV (reference sequence). V gave up 4 bases and J gave up 0 bases, with 7 bases separating them. The CDR3 is made up of 13 amino acids. The CDR3 bases are TGTGCCAGCAGTTCGACCCTCTCCTACGAGCAGTACTTC. Protein product: CASSSTLSYEQYF.

The chain carries TRBV2 and TRBJ2-5; D is ambiguous. CDR1 and CDR2 (germline): SNHLY, FYNNEI. CDR3 length: 19 residues. The V end was cut by 1 base, the J end by 0 bases, with 21 bases between. Here the CDR3 DNA reads TGTGCCAGCAGTGAAGGCCTCCGGGCTTGGGTAGTGCACCAAGAGACCCAGTACTTC. The encoded protein is CASSEGLRAWVVHQETQYF.

The J gene is TRBJ2-6, the V gene TRBV6-1; D is undetermined. V was cut by 5 bases and J by 0 bases, with 8 bases left in between. Germline values: CDR1 MNHNS, CDR2 SASEGT. The CDR3 contains 15 residues. DNA of the CDR3: TGTGCCAGCAGTCCCGGTCTCTCTGGGGCCAACGTCCTGACTTTC. Amino acid sequence: CASSPGLSGANVLTF.

The CDR3 DNA sequence: TGTGCCAGCAGCTTAGCATCCGACAGGGCAGGCTTTGCAGATACGCAGTATTTT. Protein: CASSLASDRAGFADTQYF. V and J are TRBV7-2 and TRBJ2-3, with TRBD1 matching 7 bases. The V and J ends lost 0 bases and 4 bases, in that order; junction bases with no gene match: 13. The germline V gene has CDR1 SGHTA and CDR2 FQGNSA. The CDR3 spans 18 residues.

The chain links TRBV27 to TRBJ2-1; 9 nucleotides line up with TRBD2. CDR1 and CDR2 from the germline V gene are MNHEY and SMNVEV (reference sequence). The CDR3 sequence is 17 residues long. After removal of 4 bases from V and 9 bases from J, the junction contained 16 bases not matched to a gene. CDR3 DNA: TGTGCCAGCAGTTCAAGAGATAGCGGGAGCCGGATCGGTGAGCAGTTCTTC. It translates to CASSSRDSGSRIGEQFF.

CDR3 sequence: CASRDRGATEAFF. Here the CDR3 DNA reads TGTGCCAGCAGGGACAGGGGGGCAACTGAAGCTTTCTTT. This chain joins TRBV6-1 and TRBJ1-1; 10 nucleotides match TRBD1. The CDR3 is made up of 13 amino acids. CDR1 and CDR2 from the germline V gene are MNHNS and SASEGT. The V and J ends lost 6 bases and 5 bases, in that order; junction bases with no gene match: 3.

V gene TRBV11-2 combines with J gene TRBJ2-7, with a tentative D call TRBD2 (6 bases). V lost 5 bases to trimming and J lost 2 bases, with 13 bases between them. The germline gives CDR1 SGHAT, CDR2 FQNNGV. The CDR3 has 14 residues. Written as DNA, the CDR3 is TGTGCCAGCAGCGCCCATGGGGGGACCTACGAGCAGTACTTC. Amino acid sequence: CASSAHGGTYEQYF.

The CDR3 sequence: CAWSRSGLSYNEQFF. CDR3 DNA sequence: TGTGCCTGGAGTCGTAGTGGGTTGTCCTACAATGAGCAGTTCTTC. This chain connects TRBV30 to TRBJ2-1; D is ambiguous. Germline CDR1 and CDR2: GTSNPN and SVGIG (reference sequence). This CDR3 has 15 amino acids. Trimming shortened V by 2 bases and J by 1 base, and 12 bases separated the two germline ends. Full variable domain (remainder filled in from reference TRBV30 and TRBJ2-1): SQTIHQWPATLVQPVGSPLSLECTVEGTSNPNLYWYRQAAGRGLQLLFYSVGIGQISSEVPQNLSASRPQDRQFILSSKKLLLSDSGFYLCAWSRSGLSYNEQFFGPGTRLTVL.